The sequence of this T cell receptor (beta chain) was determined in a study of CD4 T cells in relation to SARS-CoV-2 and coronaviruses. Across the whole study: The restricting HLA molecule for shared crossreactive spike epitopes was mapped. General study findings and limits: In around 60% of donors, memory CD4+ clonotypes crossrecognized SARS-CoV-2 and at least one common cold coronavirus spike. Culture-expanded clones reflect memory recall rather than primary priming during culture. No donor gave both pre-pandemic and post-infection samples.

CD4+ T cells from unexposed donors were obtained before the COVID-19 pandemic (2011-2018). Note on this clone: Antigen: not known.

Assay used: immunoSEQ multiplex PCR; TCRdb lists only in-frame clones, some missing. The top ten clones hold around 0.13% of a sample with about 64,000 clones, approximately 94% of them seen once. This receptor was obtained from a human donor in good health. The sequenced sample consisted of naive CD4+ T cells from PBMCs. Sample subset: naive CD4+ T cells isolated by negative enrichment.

The CDR3 region is CATSRKRTGAYEQYF. The CDR3 DNA is TGTGCCACCAGCAGAAAAAGGACAGGGGCCTACGAGCAGTACTTC. The chain is built from TRBV15 and TRBJ2-7, with TRBD1 matching 9 bases. CDR3 size: 15 residues. V shed 2 bases, J shed 2 bases, and the junction held 4 bases outside the gene matches. The germline CDR1 and CDR2 sequences are LNHNV and YYDKDF (reference sequence).